The rows below give T cell receptor beta chains drawn from one sample of a study of Graves' ophthalmopathy and Graves' hyperthyroidism. Each CDR3 protein gets one entry after TCRdb re-called the multiplex PCR reads with MiXCR. The data show 580,000 or so distinct CDR3 sequences, with just under 40% seen just once and around 4% held by the top ten. Sequencing used peripheral blood or thyroid tissue (not recorded which). The source is an adult man with Graves' hyperthyroidism. CDR3s leave out the opening cysteine and the closing phenylalanine or tryptophan. Fields, in order: clone size, V gene, J gene, CDR3 protein. Some rows mark clone size as missing; the rest say once, few, many or name a class of expanded clone.

-	TRBV25-1	TRBJ2-7	ASSQSQASYEQY
-	TRBV20-1	TRBJ2-7	SVPGQGAGEQY
few	TRBV15	TRBJ2-2	ATSRGAGELF
-	TRBV25-1	TRBJ1-1	ASSFWDRQGEAF
few	TRBV6-2/TRBV6-3	TRBJ2-5	ASSVGDRDRWQETQY
-	TRBV2	TRBJ2-7	ASSEFRDEQY
few	TRBV7-2	TRBJ1-5	ASSPRRGQNNQPQH
-	TRBV9	TRBJ2-5	ASSTFGGLGGFGTQY
-	TRBV20-1	TRBJ2-1	SATVLAGGRNEQF
few	TRBV29-1	TRBJ2-7	SVDSGGTGNEQY
many	TRBV24-1	TRBJ2-2	ATSDLRLAGGGELF
-	TRBV5-1	TRBJ2-2	ASSLDPSGSLSSNTGELF
-	TRBV29-1	TRBJ2-2	SASNTGELF
-	TRBV20-1	TRBJ2-7	SATTSGGADDTQY
-	TRBV29-1	TRBJ1-3	SVGGVLGGYTFGSGDTIY
few	TRBV19	TRBJ1-3	ASSIGEGAPGNTIY
-	TRBV15	TRBJ2-6	ATSRERQGVYVLT
many	TRBV27	TRBJ1-6	ASSFRGQGDSPLH
few	TRBV19	TRBJ1-5	ASLRGSNQPQH
few	TRBV25-1	TRBJ2-5	ASSDPRPGETQY
many	TRBV20-1	TRBJ1-1	SASPGLMNTEAF
many	TRBV9	TRBJ1-5	ASSVDGTANQPQH
many	TRBV10-3	TRBJ1-2	AINDRRSEEYGYT
many	TRBV7-9	TRBJ1-1	ASSLAGTANTEAF
-	TRBV5-1	TRBJ1-2	ASSSTGTGNGYT
many	TRBV29-1	TRBJ2-7	SVLTVRGEQY
many	TRBV24-1	TRBJ2-7	ATSDLNTDEQY
few	TRBV6-1	TRBJ2-7	ASSDFDSAYYEQY
-	TRBV15	-	ATSRDRLGAKNIQY
-	TRBV29-1	TRBJ1-2	SVFGTGGGYT
-	TRBV12-3/TRBV12-4	TRBJ2-5	ASSLRGAQY
many	TRBV19	TRBJ1-6	ASSGRDSHSPLH
many	TRBV19	TRBJ1-1	ASSMGRGRTEAF
many	TRBV5-1	TRBJ2-2	ASGQGIAGELF
-	TRBV9	TRBJ2-2	ARKAGSNTGELF
-	TRBV25-1	TRBJ1-6	ASQDPGGAYSPLH
many	TRBV4-1	TRBJ2-7	ASSQDTGLIVVEQY
few	TRBV10-3	TRBJ2-3	AISELSDTQY
many	TRBV29-1	TRBJ1-1	SVSQGGGTEAF
-	TRBV9	TRBJ1-2	ASSGQKNYGYT
-	TRBV10-3	TRBJ2-1	AIATSGGAYNEQF